These 23 T cell receptor beta chains were sequenced from one sample in a study of T cell repertoires in cytomegalovirus infection. These receptors have no known antigen. TCRdb re-analysed the reads in MiXCR, keeping a single row per CDR3 protein. The sample has 900,000 to 950,000 distinct CDR3 sequences, 25% to 40% seen once. The sequences come from cultured CD8+ T cells from PBMCs, collected from culture after CMV antigen stimulation. The receptors stem from a human donor in good health (CMV status not recorded). Some clones in this sample may be carry-over from other donors' samples.

This clonotype turned up a few times. The chain has TRBV12-3 or TRBV12-4 and TRBJ2-7; maybe TRBD2 (5 bases). The CDR3 is 12 residues long. The V and J ends lost 6 bases and 5 bases respectively, with 11 bases between them. The CDR3 sequence is CASSTTINEQYF. In DNA form, the CDR3 reads TGTGCCAGCAGCACGACTATCAACGAGCAGTACTTC.

In its sample, this clonotype was seen a few times. The chain employs TRBV24-1 and TRBJ2-1; tentatively, D is TRBD1 (5 bases). Trimming stripped 1 base from V and 2 bases from J, with 8 bases between. The CDR3 has 15 amino acids. Germline CDR1 and CDR2: KGHDR and SFDVKD. The CDR3 DNA sequence: TGTGCCACCAGTGATTTAGGGGAAGCCTACAATGAGCAGTTCTTC. Translating gives CATSDLGEAYNEQFF.

This clonotype was seen a few times. The V call is TRBV19, the J call TRBJ2-1; D might be TRBD1 (6 bases). Germline assignment: CDR1 LNHDA and CDR2 SQIVND (reference sequence). The V and J ends lost 6 bases and 9 bases respectively, with 15 bases between them. This CDR3 comprises 13 residues. The CDR3 coding sequence is TGTGCCAGTAGCTCGCCACAGGGAAGTGAGCAGTTCTTC. Amino acid sequence: CASSSPQGSEQFF.

Regarding this clonotype: This could be a read error, since a much larger clone is one nucleotide away. In DNA, the CDR3 is TGTGCCAGCAACGTGAGGGACGTCGTCGTGGGGACTGAAGCTTTCTTT. Protein sequence: CASNVRDVVVGTEAFF. V gene TRBV7-4 combines with J gene TRBJ1-1; D is possibly TRBD1 (5 bases). Trimming removed 7 bases at V and 5 bases at J, with 23 bases between. This CDR3 spans 16 amino acids. The germline V gene encodes CDR1 SGHVT and CDR2 SQSDAQ.

This chain connects TRBV19 to TRBJ1-2; tentative D call: TRBD1 (6 bases). The CDR3 sequence is 15 residues long. V was cut by 9 bases and J by 8 bases, with 25 bases left in between. CDR1 is LNHDA and CDR2 is SQIVND in the germline V gene (reference sequence). The CDR3 sequence: CARTTTTPGDWGYTF. CDR3 coding DNA: TGTGCCAGAACAACAACTACACCAGGGGATTGGGGCTACACCTTC.

The chain couples TRBV28 to TRBJ2-3; TRBD1 aligns across 12 bases. The CDR3 is 17 residues long. Germline V gene lookup returns CDR1 MDHEN and CDR2 SYDVKM. V gave up 3 bases and J gave up 2 bases; unmatched junction bases: 6. CDR3 DNA sequence: TGTGCCAGCAGTTTGTCCGGGACAGGGGGCCCCACAGATACGCAGTATTTT. Translating it yields CASSLSGTGGPTDTQYF.

This clonotype was detected a few times. V gene TRBV20-1 combines with J gene TRBJ2-3; TRBD2 is a possible D gene (7 bases). Trimming took 6 bases from V and 5 from J, leaving 21 bases between them. This CDR3 has 15 amino acids. Germline-derived CDR1 and CDR2 are DFQATT and SNEGSKA (reference sequence). The DNA for the CDR3 is TGCAGTGCAGGTGGGGGGGCCGTCAATGGAGATACGCAGTATTTT. Translated, it gives CSAGGGAVNGDTQYF.

This clonotype was counted at least ten times. The chain employs TRBV10-2 and TRBJ2-7; TRBD2 aligns across 11 bases. The V segment lost 4 bases and the J segment 5 bases; nucleotides outside the gene matches: 4. The CDR3 runs to 14 residues. The germline V gene has CDR1 WSHSY and CDR2 SAAADI. The CDR3 DNA reads as TGCGCCAGCAGTGTAGCGGGGGGGCGTAACGAGCAGTACTTC. Its translation: CASSVAGGRNEQYF.

This clonotype was seen ten or more times. This sequence joins TRBV6-5 and TRBJ2-2; D might be TRBD1 or TRBD2, each matching 6 bases. CDR3 length equals 17 residues. Germline lookup yields CDR1 MNHEY and CDR2 SVGAGI. V dropped 3 bases and J dropped 5 bases, with 19 bases sitting between them. DNA of the CDR3: TGTGCCAGCAGTTATGCTGACGGGGGCGCCAGGACCGGGGAGCTGTTTTTT. This gives the protein CASSYADGGARTGELFF.

This clonotype was observed a handful of times. J is TRBJ2-7 and V is TRBV6-2 or TRBV6-3, with D uncertain. The CDR3 contains 13 residues. Germline V lookup: CDR1 MNHEY, CDR2 SVGEGT. V was trimmed by 4 bases and J by 0 bases, leaving 7 bases between them. In DNA, the CDR3 is TGTGCCAGCAGTTCCACGAGCTCCTACGAGCAGTACGTC. Its translation is CASSSTSSYEQYV.

V usage is TRBV5-4 and J usage is TRBJ1-1; D gene unclear. Trimming took off 6 bases at V and 2 bases at J, with 8 bases between the two ends. In germline, CDR1 is SGHNT, CDR2 YYREEE (reference sequence). The CDR3 is 12 residues long. DNA for the CDR3: TGTGCCAGCACCTCTAGCAACACTGAAGCTTTCTTT. This translates into CASTSSNTEAFF.

V usage is TRBV4-1 and J usage is TRBJ1-2; 10 bases align to TRBD1. The CDR3 runs to 16 residues. With V trimmed by 3 bases and J by 2 bases, 6 bases remained unmatched. The germline V gene encodes CDR1 MGHRA and CDR2 YSYEKL. The CDR3 DNA follows: TGCGCCAGCAGCCACCCGCCGGGACAGGGGAACTATGGCTACACCTTC. Translated, it gives CASSHPPGQGNYGYTF.

This chain joins TRBV4-1 and TRBJ2-7; D not certain. The V end was cut by 2 bases, the J end by 8 bases, with 13 bases between. The CDR3 totals 13 residues. Germline lookup yields CDR1 MGHRA and CDR2 YSYEKL. This CDR3 reads CASSQSENTKQYV. The CDR3 nucleotides are TGCGCCAGCAGCCAAAGCGAGAACACTAAGCAGTACGTC.

The rearrangement uses TRBV6-4 and TRBJ2-3, with D tentatively TRBD2 (7 bases). The germline CDR1 and CDR2 sequences are MRHNA and SNTAGT. V was cut by 6 bases and J by 5 bases, with 18 bases left in between. This CDR3 contains 15 residues. The CDR3 nucleotides read TGTGCCAGCAGCCCCGTTCGGGGGGCGGAAGATACGCAGTATTTT. Translating gives CASSPVRGAEDTQYF.

Of note for this clonotype: This may stem from a read error, because a much larger clone lies one nucleotide away. V is TRBV6-2 or TRBV6-3 and J is TRBJ2-2; 7 nucleotides align to TRBD1. The trim removed 7 bases at V and 6 bases at J, leaving 2 bases unmatched. Germline CDR1 reads MNHEY; CDR2 reads SVGEGT. CDR3 length: 12 residues. The CDR3 nucleotides are TGTGCCAGCACGACAGGGTCCGGGGAGCTGTTTTTT. Amino acids: CASTTGSGELFF.

This chain uses TRBV27 with TRBJ1-4; a weak D match, TRBD1 (6 bases). The length of the CDR3 is 16 residues. The V gene's germline CDR1 is MNHEY and CDR2 SMNVEV (reference sequence). V shed 1 base and J shed 0 bases, with 9 bases lying between them. The CDR3 nucleotides are TGTGCCAGCAGTTTATTACGACAGGCAACTAATGAAAAACTGTTTTTT. Its protein is CASSLLRQATNEKLFF.

This chain links TRBV7-3 with TRBJ2-2; D could derive from TRBD1 or TRBD2 (5 bases each). Germline V gives CDR1 SGHTA, CDR2 FQGTGA. The V end lost 0 bases, the J end lost 0 bases, and 8 bases lay between the germline ends. CDR3 length: 16 amino acids. Here the CDR3 reads CASSLTGTPNTGELFF. In DNA form, the CDR3 reads TGTGCCAGCAGCTTAACCGGGACGCCGAACACCGGGGAGCTGTTTTTT.

A word on this clonotype: A read error may explain this, as a much larger clone is one base away. This sequence joins TRBV7-9 and TRBJ1-6; D gene ambiguous. The CDR3 loop spans 12 amino acids. The germline CDR1 and CDR2 sequences are SEHNR and FQNEAQ (reference sequence). The CDR3 loop is CAGSTLNSPLHF. As DNA, the CDR3 is TGTGCCGGCAGCACGCTTAATTCACCCCTCCACTTT.

As concerns this clonotype: A far larger clone is off by one base, so a read error is likely. CDR3 amino acids: CVSSRGGTEAFF. The CDR3, as DNA: TGTGTCAGCAGCCGCGGGGGTACTGAAGCTTTCTTT. This chain uses TRBV7-2 with TRBJ1-1; D is perhaps TRBD1 (5 bases). There are 12 residues in the CDR3. CDR1 and CDR2 (germline): SGHTA, FQGNSA.

Concerning this clonotype: Its ends do not fully match the called genes, so a read error is possible. This chain joins TRBV7-2 and TRBJ1-2; 10 bases match TRBD1. The CDR3 extends over 16 amino acids. The V gene's germline CDR1 is SGHTA and CDR2 FQGNSA. CDR3 bases: TGTGTCAGCAGCTTAGGGGACGGACAGGGGGTGTATGGCTACACCTTC. Translating gives CVSSLGDGQGVYGYTF.

This clonotype has only one observation. The junction and the germline gene differ at one end; a read error may be behind it. This chain uses TRBV6-6 with TRBJ2-7; tentatively, D is TRBD1 (6 bases). The CDR3 covers 16 residues. The germline V gene has CDR1 MNHNY and CDR2 SVGAGI (reference sequence). CDR3: CARSYSTGFGSYEQYF. The DNA of the CDR3 is TGTGCCAGAAGTTACTCCACAGGGTTTGGATCCTACGAGCAGTACTTC.

This clonotype turned up a few times. The V and J genes are TRBV5-4 and TRBJ2-3; D might be TRBD1 (6 bases). Germline V gene data show CDR1 as SGHNT and CDR2 as YYREEE (reference sequence). V was shortened by 2 bases and J by 5 bases, with 9 bases between the two germline ends. This CDR3 region has 13 residues. CDR3 nucleotides: TGTGCCAGCAGCTTTACAGGGCAAGATACGCAGTATTTT. Translation gives CASSFTGQDTQYF. Supplemented by reference TRBV5-4 and TRBJ2-3, the full variable domain reads ETGVTQSPTHLIKTRGQQVTLRCSSQSGHNTVSWYQQALGQGPQFIFQYYREEENGRGNFPPRFSGLQFPNYSSELNVNALELDDSALYLCASSFTGQDTQYFGPGTRLTVL.

This clonotype occurred many times. This chain links TRBV7-9 with TRBJ2-7, with D possibly TRBD1 on 5 matching bases. With 7 bases removed from V and 0 bases from J, the gap between germline ends came to 16 bases. The CDR3 has 15 amino acids. From germline, CDR1 is SEHNR and CDR2 FQNEAQ (reference sequence). DNA for the CDR3: TGTGCCAGCACCACGTCCAGGGAAAGCTCCTACGAGCAGTACGTC. It is translated as CASTTSRESSYEQYV.